The T cell receptor (beta chain) under discussion was sequenced for a study of shared clonotypes between healthy human individuals. Study results and limitations: A reduction in generation probabilities was seen for non-shared clonotypes relative to those shared by all four donors.

Comments on this clone: Its antigen is unknown. Additional DNA sequences in this sample encode the identical CDR3.

Germline V gene data show CDR1 as SGHAT and CDR2 as FQNNGV. The V and J ends lost 5 bases and 7 bases respectively, with 9 bases between them. CDR3 length equals 11 residues. Cells designated naive CD8 were CD45RO-negative and were positively selected for CCR7, with terminally differentiated effector memory CD45RA+ cells excluded. Donors were healthy HIV-negative adults without recently reported acute infections or vaccinations. The material for each subset, its genomic DNA, was split evenly across several immunoSEQ plates. Clones were sequenced by immunoSEQ multiplex PCR, and TCRdb holds only the in-frame ones, with some missing. The sample records about 2,200,000 clones, approximately 94% being singletons.

The chain links TRBV11-2 to TRBJ2-7; no definite D call. What was sequenced was naive CD8+ T cells from PBMCs. The TCR comes from a man in his late teens or twenties in good health. Some clones in this sample may be carry-over from other donors' samples. In nucleotides, the CDR3 is TGTGCCAGCAGCCTGGGATCGGAGCAGTACTTC. This gives the protein CASSLGSEQYF.